This T cell receptor (beta chain) was identified during a study of T cells after posttransplantation cyclophosphamide. Findings of the study overall: TRB clonality was highly associated with recipient CMV seropositivity and reactivation. Donor CD8+ memory clones often dominated recipient blood repertoires at later times. TRB overlap between skin or GI tissue T cells and blood was limited.

In regard to this clone: Its antigen is still unknown.

The table came from immunoSEQ multiplex PCR; TCRdb's copy has only in-frame clones and leaves some out. This sample shows tens of thousands of clones and no singletons; 2.5% to 3.5% rests with the ten largest. This related bone marrow graft donor gave peripheral blood on the day of marrow donation. J gave up 1 base and V 3 bases, and 3 bases lay outside the gene matches. This CDR3 has 14 amino acids. Per the germline V gene, CDR1 is GTSNPN and CDR2 is SVGIG (reference sequence). Sequencing input: PBMCs. The rearrangement links TRBV30 to TRBJ2-1, with TRBD1 matching 7 bases. The source of this sequence is a woman in her sixties or seventies in good health, CMV-negative, and a related stem cell transplant donor. Here the CDR3 DNA reads TGTGCCTGGAGGCACAGGGGATCCTACAATGAGCAGTTCTTC. Encoded protein: CAWRHRGSYNEQFF. Combining the CDR3 with reference TRBV30 and TRBJ2-1 gives the whole variable domain SQTIHQWPATLVQPVGSPLSLECTVEGTSNPNLYWYRQAAGRGLQLLFYSVGIGQISSEVPQNLSASRPQDRQFILSSKKLLLSDSGFYLCAWRHRGSYNEQFFGPGTRLTVL.